This is a list of T cell receptor beta chains from one sample in a study of T cell responses to AZD1222 COVID-19 vaccine. Method: immunoSEQ multiplex PCR; TCRdb's copy keeps in-frame clones and lacks some. Of some 140,000 clones in the sample, roughly 89% were seen once. Material: peripheral blood, obtained on day 0 of AZD1222 vaccination. These receptors were collected from an adult in good health. Each CDR3 is given with its conserved first and last residue. A D gene is named only where the DNA matches it firmly. The size of a clone is reported for some rows only, either as once, few or many, or as a class for expanded clones.

d_gene	abundance	v_gene	j_gene	CDR3aa	CDR3nt
TRBD1	.	TRBV15	TRBJ1-5	CATSMHPTGTGGQPQHF	TGTGCCACCAGCATGCACCCTACCGGGACAGGGGGCCAGCCCCAGCATTTT
.	few	TRBV3-1/TRBV3-2	TRBJ2-7	CASSQVTRGEQYF	TGTGCCAGCAGCCAAGTAACCAGGGGCGAGCAGTACTTC
.	.	TRBV6-4	TRBJ1-6	CASSEIRGAPLHF	TGTGCCAGCAGTGAGATCCGAGGAGCTCCCCTCCACTTT
.	.	TRBV12-5	TRBJ1-2	CASGLVPGDNYGYTF	TGTGCTAGTGGTTTGGTACCAGGGGATAACTATGGCTACACCTTC
TRBD1	.	TRBV28	TRBJ1-1	CASSLDRGAEAFF	TGTGCCAGCAGCCTCGACAGGGGGGCTGAAGCTTTCTTT
.	.	TRBV6-5	TRBJ2-1	CASRGTADSYNEQFF	TGTGCCAGCAGGGGAACGGCCGACTCCTACAATGAGCAGTTCTTC
TRBD1	.	TRBV27	TRBJ1-1	CASSLTRRDRGNMNTEAFF	TGTGCCAGCAGCCTGACCAGAAGGGACAGGGGAAACATGAACACTGAAGCTTTCTTT
.	.	TRBV7-2	TRBJ2-5	CASSRRGTATQETQYF	TGTGCCAGCAGCCGGCGAGGGACTGCGACTCAAGAGACCCAGTACTTC
.	once	TRBV6-5	TRBJ2-1	CASSYSWGDSYNEQFF	TGTGCCAGCAGTTACTCGTGGGGGGACTCCTACAATGAGCAGTTCTTC
.	.	TRBV7-2	TRBJ1-5	CASSLGLSELTVQPQHF	TGTGCCAGCAGCTTAGGTCTTTCGGAGCTAACCGTTCAGCCCCAGCATTTT
.	.	TRBV25-1	TRBJ1-4	CASSEGSEKLFF	TGTGCCAGCAGTGAAGGCAGTGAAAAACTGTTTTTT
.	.	TRBV5-1	TRBJ1-1	CASSLVGDKGDTEAFF	TGCGCCAGCAGCTTGGTCGGAGATAAGGGGGACACTGAAGCTTTCTTT
.	.	TRBV4-2	TRBJ1-1	CASSQVEGRDAFF	TGTGCCAGCAGCCAAGTGGAGGGACGGGATGCTTTCTTT
.	.	TRBV16	TRBJ1-6	CASSQRTIESSYNSPLHF	TGTGCCAGCAGCCAACGGACAATTGAGAGCTCCTATAATTCACCCCTCCACTTT
TRBD2	.	TRBV7-2	TRBJ2-1	CASSSGPGGSSYNEQFF	TGTGCCAGCAGCTCCGGGCCGGGGGGAAGCTCCTACAATGAGCAGTTCTTC
.	.	TRBV5-4	TRBJ1-1	CASSPGRMNTEAFF	TGTGCCAGCAGCCCTGGCCGAATGAACACTGAAGCTTTCTTT
.	.	TRBV30	TRBJ2-2	CAWRGRLGSGNTGELFF	TGTGCCTGGAGAGGGCGGTTGGGTAGCGGGAACACCGGGGAGCTGTTTTTT
TRBD1	.	TRBV2	TRBJ2-3	CASREQGAGDTQYF	TGTGCCAGCAGGGAGCAGGGGGCCGGAGATACGCAGTATTTT
.	.	TRBV14	TRBJ1-1	CASSPSRYRTEAFF	TGTGCCAGCAGCCCAAGTAGGTACCGCACTGAAGCTTTCTTT
TRBD2	.	TRBV9	TRBJ2-5	CASSVDASGGIKETQYF	TGTGCCAGCAGCGTAGATGCTAGCGGGGGGATAAAAGAGACCCAGTACTTC
TRBD2	.	TRBV5-1	TRBJ2-1	CASSLGTSGVRSEQFF	TGCGCCAGCAGCTTGGGGACTAGCGGGGTGCGCAGTGAGCAGTTCTTC
TRBD1	.	TRBV5-1	TRBJ2-3	CASSLPTGITDTQYF	TGCGCCAGCAGCTTACCGACAGGGATCACAGATACGCAGTATTTT
.	.	TRBV28	TRBJ1-1	CASSPSVTEAFF	TGTGCCAGCAGTCCCTCCGTCACTGAAGCTTTCTTT
.	.	TRBV4-2	TRBJ1-5	CASSQVWGVNQPQHF	TGTGCCAGCAGCCAAGTTTGGGGGGTCAATCAGCCCCAGCATTTT
.	once	TRBV6-2/TRBV6-3	TRBJ1-5	CASSQTGSLGNQPQHF	TGTGCCAGCAGCCAGACGGGGTCGTTAGGCAATCAGCCCCAGCATTTT
.	.	TRBV19	TRBJ1-3	CASSSGLLQGNTIYF	TGTGCCAGTAGTTCAGGTCTATTGCAAGGAAACACCATATATTTT
.	.	TRBV5-1	TRBJ1-1	CASSPFWADNTEAFF	TGCGCCAGCAGCCCCTTTTGGGCAGACAACACTGAAGCTTTCTTT
.	.	TRBV2	TRBJ1-1	CASTARDFSTEAFF	TGTGCCAGCACCGCACGGGATTTTAGCACTGAAGCTTTCTTT
TRBD1	few	TRBV15	TRBJ1-5	CATSNPGTGSNQPQHF	TGTGCCACCAGCAACCCCGGGACAGGGAGCAATCAGCCCCAGCATTTT
TRBD2	.	TRBV9	TRBJ2-1	CASSVAGTSGAYNEQFF	TGTGCCAGCAGCGTAGCGGGGACTAGCGGGGCTTACAATGAGCAGTTCTTC
TRBD2	.	TRBV5-6	TRBJ2-7	CASSLDPSSGSEQYF	TGTGCCAGCAGCTTGGATCCGTCTAGCGGGAGCGAGCAGTACTTC
.	few	TRBV5-1	TRBJ1-3	CASSETGGNTIYF	TGCGCCAGCAGTGAGACAGGTGGAAACACCATATATTTT
.	.	TRBV14	TRBJ1-4	CASSQDLSGQKLFF	TGTGCCAGCAGCCAAGATCTCTCAGGGCAGAAACTGTTTTTT
.	.	TRBV19	TRBJ2-5	CASSGTSRETQYF	TGTGCCAGTAGTGGCACCAGTCGAGAGACCCAGTACTTC
.	.	TRBV10-3	TRBJ1-2	CAISRDRNYGYTF	TGTGCCATCAGCAGGGACCGAAACTATGGCTACACCTTC
TRBD1	.	TRBV7-9	TRBJ1-1	CASSFGQGASEAFF	TGTGCCAGCAGCTTCGGACAGGGGGCTTCTGAAGCTTTCTTT
.	.	TRBV29-1	TRBJ1-2	CSVEDQGNRYGYTF	TGCAGCGTTGAAGATCAGGGCAATCGCTATGGCTACACCTTC
TRBD2	.	TRBV18	TRBJ2-7	CASSPQGGAYEQYF	TGTGCCAGCTCACCGCAGGGAGGGGCCTACGAGCAGTACTTC
TRBD1	.	TRBV5-8	TRBJ1-5	CASNPRQGAAGQPQHF	TGTGCCAGCAACCCCCGACAGGGGGCAGCCGGTCAGCCCCAGCATTTT